The 2 T cell receptor beta chains presented below share a single source sample, sequenced in a study of T cell repertoires and HLA-DP antigens. Their specific antigens are unknown. Profiled with immunoSEQ multiplex PCR; TCRdb holds only in-frame clones, not every one. Among approximately 100,000 clones, 86% were seen once, and the ten largest hold about 1.7%. Sequenced material: CD4+ T cells from PBMCs. These receptors were obtained from a man in his forties or fifties in good health and CMV-seronegative.

The chain has TRBV6-9 and TRBJ2-1; 12 bases line up with TRBD2. Germline assignment: CDR1 MNHGY and CDR2 SVAAGI. The trim removed 6 bases at V and 2 bases at J, leaving 11 bases unmatched. CDR3 length equals 18 residues. The DNA of the CDR3 is TGTGCCAGCAGGACCCGCGCTAGCGGGAGGGCTCCCTACAATGAGCAGTTCTTC. It is translated as CASRTRASGRAPYNEQFF.

The chain is built from TRBV27 and TRBJ2-3, with D possibly TRBD1 on 5 matching bases. The CDR3 spans 14 residues. Between the trimmed V and J ends, which lost 4 bases and 2 bases, there was a span of 10 bases. Per the germline V gene, CDR1 is MNHEY and CDR2 is SMNVEV (reference sequence). The CDR3 protein is CASSWQGHTDTQYF. The CDR3 bases are TGTGCCAGCAGTTGGCAGGGCCACACAGATACGCAGTATTTT.